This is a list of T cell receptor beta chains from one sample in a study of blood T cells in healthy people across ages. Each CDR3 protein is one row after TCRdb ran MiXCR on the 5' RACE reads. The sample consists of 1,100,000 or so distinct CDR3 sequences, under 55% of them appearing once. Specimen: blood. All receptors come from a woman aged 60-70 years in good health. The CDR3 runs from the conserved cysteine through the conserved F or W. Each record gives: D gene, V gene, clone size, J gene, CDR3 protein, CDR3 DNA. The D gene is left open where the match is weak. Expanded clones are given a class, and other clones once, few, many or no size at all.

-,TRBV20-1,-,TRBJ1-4,CSAREWGAEKLFF,TGCAGTGCTAGAGAGTGGGGGGCTGAAAAACTGTTTTTT
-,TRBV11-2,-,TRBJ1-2,CASSSNGGNGYTF,TGTGCCAGCAGCTCTAACGGGGGCAATGGCTACACCTTC
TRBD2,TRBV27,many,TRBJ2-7,CASSTGTSTRQYF,TGTGCCAGCAGTACCGGGACTAGTACCCGGCAGTACTTC
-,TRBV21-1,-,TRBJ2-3,CASTRTGLRTDTQYF,TGTGCCAGCACCAGGACAGGTTTGCGCACAGATACGCAGTATTTT
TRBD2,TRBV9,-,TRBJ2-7,CASSVGVSGGNEQYF,TGTGCCAGCAGCGTAGGTGTTAGCGGGGGAAACGAGCAGTACTTC
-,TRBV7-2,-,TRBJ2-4,CASSLAPPGSKNIQYF,TGTGCCAGCAGCTTAGCGCCTCCCGGGTCCAAAAACATTCAGTACTTC
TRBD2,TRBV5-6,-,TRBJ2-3,CASSFKPGLAVSTDTQYF,TGTGCCAGCAGCTTTAAGCCGGGACTAGCGGTTAGCACAGATACGCAGTATTTT
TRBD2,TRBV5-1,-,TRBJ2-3,CASTLAGPGTDTQYF,TGCGCCAGCACCCTAGCGGGCCCCGGCACAGATACGCAGTATTTT
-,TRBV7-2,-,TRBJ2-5,CASSRPGQGTQYF,TGTGCCAGCAGCAGGCCGGGCCAGGGGACCCAGTACTTC
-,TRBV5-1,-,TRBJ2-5,CASSPNPGMGETQYF,TGCGCCAGCAGCCCCAACCCAGGGATGGGAGAGACCCAGTACTTC
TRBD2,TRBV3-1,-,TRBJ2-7,CASSQEIGTSGDTYEQYF,TGTGCCAGCAGCCAAGAGATCGGGACTAGCGGGGACACCTACGAGCAGTACTTC
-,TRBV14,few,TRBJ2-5,CASSQEASTGQETQYF,TGTGCCAGCAGCCAAGAAGCTTCTACGGGACAAGAGACCCAGTACTTC
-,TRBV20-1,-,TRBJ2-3,CSAALVADTQYF,TGCAGCGCGGCGCTAGTCGCAGATACGCAGTATTTT
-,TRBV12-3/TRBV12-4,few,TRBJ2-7,CASKSGLGSYEQYF,TGTGCCAGCAAATCAGGGCTCGGCTCCTACGAGCAGTACTTC
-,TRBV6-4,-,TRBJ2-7,CASSDSPLYRLDPYEQYF,TGTGCCAGCAGTGACTCCCCTCTATACCGACTCGATCCCTACGAGCAGTACTTC
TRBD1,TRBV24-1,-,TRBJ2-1,CATSGFSDRGPSSEQFF,TGTGCCACCAGTGGCTTTTCAGACAGGGGGCCTTCTAGTGAGCAGTTCTTC
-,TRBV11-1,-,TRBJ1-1,CASSLDGAGVNTEAFF,TGTGCCAGCAGCTTAGACGGGGCAGGGGTGAACACTGAAGCTTTCTTT
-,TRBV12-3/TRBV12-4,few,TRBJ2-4,CASSYRVVAKNIQYF,TGTGCCAGCAGTTACAGGGTCGTAGCCAAAAACATTCAGTACTTC